This T cell receptor beta chain was identified during a study of T cells in localized non-small cell lung cancer. Study-wide points: Longer overall survival was linked to higher blood T cell density. A single tumor region was sequenced, leaving heterogeneity possible. There were a median roughly 60 of the top 100 tumor clones appearing in adjacent lung. Highest T cell clonality was seen in uninvolved adjacent lung, surpassing that measured in tumor.

The CDR3 has 16 amino acids. Trimming took 6 bases from V and 0 from J; bases not matched to a gene: 8. Germline V gene lookup returns CDR1 SGHAT and CDR2 FQNNGV. Assay: immunoSEQ multiplex PCR; the TCRdb copy retains only in-frame clones and omits some. The table records about 79,000 clones, roughly four fifths of them present only once. Note on this clone: The target antigen is unknown.

Sequencing used peripheral blood, obtained before any cancer treatment. This clonotype was obtained from a female donor older than 55 with stage I lung adenocarcinoma. V usage is TRBV11-2 and J usage is TRBJ2-5; 9 bases agree with TRBD2. As DNA, the CDR3 is TGTGCCAGCAGTGCTACTAGCGGGCCCTACCAAGAGACCCAGTACTTC. It specifies CASSATSGPYQETQYF.